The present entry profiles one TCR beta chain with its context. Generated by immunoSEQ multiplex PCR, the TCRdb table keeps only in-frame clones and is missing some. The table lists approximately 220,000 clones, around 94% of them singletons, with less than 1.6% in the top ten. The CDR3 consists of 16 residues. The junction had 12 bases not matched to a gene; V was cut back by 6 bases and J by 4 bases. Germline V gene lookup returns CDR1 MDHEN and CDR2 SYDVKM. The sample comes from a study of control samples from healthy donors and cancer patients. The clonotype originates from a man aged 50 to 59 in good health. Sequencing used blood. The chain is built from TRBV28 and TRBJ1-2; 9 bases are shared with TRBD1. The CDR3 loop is CASSLRNRGHGYGYTF. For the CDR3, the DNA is TGTGCCAGCAGCCTACGTAACAGGGGGCACGGCTATGGCTACACCTTC.